The 5 T cell receptor beta chains below were found in one sample sequenced in a study of tumor and adjacent non-tumor tissue in lung cancer. TCRbeta libraries were built with three rounds of nested PCR, modified from ARM-PCR. TCRdb reprocessed the multiplex PCR reads with MiXCR, giving one entry per CDR3 protein. The profile shows 50,000 to 70,000 distinct CDR3 sequences, around 64% of them singletons. The template was RNA from unsorted bulk tissue. The normal lung tissue was taken more than 3 cm from the tumor edge. Sample: distant non-tumor lung tissue. Receptor source: a man aged 65 to 79 with non-small cell lung cancer.

This clonotype came up once. The conserved final phenylalanine or tryptophan is absent from the CDR3, which likely points to a read error. The gene calls are TRBV29-1 and TRBJ2-5; no firm D call. Per germline, CDR1 SQVTM and CDR2 ANQGSEA. The CDR3 is 15 residues long. CDR3: CGAARRRPLEETQYS. The CDR3 DNA follows: TGCGGCGCCGCGCGGAGACGGCCCCTGGAGGAGACCCAGTACTCC.

This clonotype was observed many times. The CDR3 reads CSVDGVGLVGYTF. In DNA form, the CDR3 reads TGCAGCGTTGACGGAGTGGGGCTAGTTGGCTACACCTTC. The rearrangement joins TRBV29-1 to TRBJ1-2, with a tentative D call TRBD1 (5 bases). The CDR3 is 13 residues long. CDR1 is SQVTM, CDR2 ANQGSEA, per germline. V was pared by 3 bases and J by 7 bases, with 15 bases between.

This clonotype appeared a single time. The junction and the germline gene differ at one end; a read error may be behind it. The genes are TRBV10-1 and TRBJ2-2; maybe TRBD2 (5 bases). Germline V lookup: CDR1 WNHNN, CDR2 SYGVQD (reference sequence). The CDR3 totals 14 residues. This CDR3 is CARTGRLNSGELFF. The CDR3 nucleotides read TGCGCCAGAACGGGGAGATTGAACAGCGGGGAGCTGTTTTTT.

Comment on this clonotype: A much bigger clone sits one base away, suggesting this may be a read error. The CDR3 bases are TGCGCCAGCTGCCACGCCGGCTACGAGCAGTACTTC. Translated: CASCHAGYEQYF. The chain uses TRBV4-1 and TRBJ2-7; D is unresolved. Germline CDR1 MGHRA, CDR2 YSYEKL. The CDR3 has 12 residues.

The genes are TRBV28 and TRBJ2-4; D gene ambiguous. Looked up from germline, CDR1 is MDHEN and CDR2 is SYDVKM. The CDR3 runs to 15 residues. The V end was cut by 3 bases, the J end by 0 bases, with 9 bases between. CDR3 DNA sequence: TGTGCCAGCAGTTTTCAGTTATTAGCCAAAAACATTCAGTACTTC. Amino acid sequence: CASSFQLLAKNIQYF.